This T cell receptor (beta chain) derives from a study of blood T cell repertoires in COVID-19. Across the whole study: Spain, Italy and the United States supplied samples that represented acute and convalescent COVID-19. Sample material is recorded as cDNA or gDNA derived from T cells, B-cell-depleted T cells, or PBMCs.

Study processing details: Amplification of reference gene primers provided the estimated nucleated cell counts. The data were produced by immunoSEQ multiplex PCR, yet TCRdb's version contains in-frame clones alone and is incomplete. V and J calls and clone size are given by that table; D and trimming were obtained from the DNA. The repertoire consists of around 140,000 clones, with about nine tenths occurring once and the leading ten covering under 3%. The clonotype originates from a man aged 45-65 years with active COVID-19. Sequenced: peripheral blood.

The CDR3: CASSWGFTDTQYF. The CDR3 nucleotides are TGTGCCAGCAGTTGGGGCTTCACAGATACGCAGTATTTT. The chain recombines TRBV12-3 or TRBV12-4 with TRBJ2-3; D may be TRBD1 (5 bases). V was trimmed by 4 bases and J by 2 bases, leaving 7 bases between them. The length of the CDR3 is 13 residues.